This is a list of T cell receptor beta chains from one sample in a study of glioma-infiltrating T cells after dendritic cell vaccination. The table came from immunoSEQ multiplex PCR; TCRdb's copy has only in-frame clones and leaves some out. Of approximately 90,000 clones listed, under 90% were seen once; the top ten hold 2.5% to 3%. The sample was blood, taken before dendritic cell vaccination. These receptors all stem from a human donor with glioblastoma. The CDR3 runs from the conserved cysteine through the conserved F or W. D genes are given only for firm matches. A clone size is listed for some rows: how often the clone was seen (once, few, many), or a class if it is expanded.

CDR3 DNA: TGTGCCTGGAGTCAGCAGACCCTTCAGCGGGAAAGGACCGGGGAGCTGTTTTTT
CDR3 protein: CAWSQQTLQRERTGELFF
J gene: TRBJ2-2
V gene: TRBV30
clone size: NA
D gene: TRBD2

CDR3 DNA: TGTGCCAGCTCAGCCCCTAGCGGGGGTATAGATACGCAGTATTTT
CDR3 protein: CASSAPSGGIDTQYF
J gene: TRBJ2-3
V gene: TRBV18
clone size: NA
D gene: TRBD2

CDR3 DNA: TGTGCCAGCAGCGTAACCACAGGGGGCTTTGAAAAACTGTTTTTT
CDR3 protein: CASSVTTGGFEKLFF
J gene: TRBJ1-4
V gene: TRBV9
clone size: NA
D gene: TRBD1

CDR3 DNA: TGTGCCAGCAGCTTGGCCCCGACAGGATCCCCCTATGGCTACACCTTC
CDR3 protein: CASSLAPTGSPYGYTF
J gene: TRBJ1-2
V gene: TRBV5-4
clone size: NA
D gene: NA

CDR3 DNA: TGTGCCAGCATTCCCACCGGAGGGACCCAGTACTTC
CDR3 protein: CASIPTGGTQYF
J gene: TRBJ2-5
V gene: TRBV6-5
clone size: NA
D gene: NA

CDR3 DNA: TGTGCCAGCAGCAGGGGGGAGGGGATGGGGCTCTACGAGCAGTACTTC
CDR3 protein: CASSRGEGMGLYEQYF
J gene: TRBJ2-7
V gene: TRBV7-8
clone size: NA
D gene: NA

CDR3 DNA: TGTGCCAGCAGCCCGGGACAGGGGATCCCAGATACGCAGTATTTT
CDR3 protein: CASSPGQGIPDTQYF
J gene: TRBJ2-3
V gene: TRBV7-7
clone size: NA
D gene: TRBD1

CDR3 DNA: TGCGCCAGCAGCAACGAGCGGGGGGGAATCTACAATGAGCAGTTCTTC
CDR3 protein: CASSNERGGIYNEQFF
J gene: TRBJ2-1
V gene: TRBV5-1
clone size: NA
D gene: TRBD2

CDR3 DNA: TGCAGCGTGCGATTACAGGGGGCGAGTTCACCCCTCCACTTT
CDR3 protein: CSVRLQGASSPLHF
J gene: TRBJ1-6
V gene: TRBV29-1
clone size: NA
D gene: TRBD1

CDR3 DNA: TGCGCCAGCAGCCAAGTTCAGGGGCCGGGGAATCAGCCCCAGCATTTT
CDR3 protein: CASSQVQGPGNQPQHF
J gene: TRBJ1-5
V gene: TRBV4-1
clone size: once
D gene: NA

CDR3 DNA: TGCGCCAGCAGCGTACAGGGGACGGTGGGAACCGGGGAGCTGTTTTTT
CDR3 protein: CASSVQGTVGTGELFF
J gene: TRBJ2-2
V gene: TRBV5-1
clone size: NA
D gene: TRBD1

CDR3 DNA: TGCGCCAGCAGCTTGGGTCCCGGGAGGAACGAGCAGTACTTC
CDR3 protein: CASSLGPGRNEQYF
J gene: TRBJ2-7
V gene: TRBV5-1
clone size: NA
D gene: TRBD2

CDR3 DNA: TGTGCCAGCAGCCCAGGACTCGCCCCCTACAATGAGCAGTTCTTC
CDR3 protein: CASSPGLAPYNEQFF
J gene: TRBJ2-1
V gene: TRBV7-9
clone size: NA
D gene: NA

CDR3 DNA: TGTGCCAGCAGGCTCGGACAGGGAATCTATGGCTACACCTTC
CDR3 protein: CASRLGQGIYGYTF
J gene: TRBJ1-2
V gene: TRBV6-5
clone size: NA
D gene: TRBD1

CDR3 DNA: TGTGCCAGTACCCCGCTTGAGGCCGGGGGACAGGGCTCGAGCTACACCTTC
CDR3 protein: CASTPLEAGGQGSSYTF
J gene: TRBJ1-2
V gene: TRBV19
clone size: NA
D gene: TRBD1

CDR3 DNA: TGTGCCAGCAGCCAAGATGTGTGGGGCAGAGGGACAGGAGGCTACACCTTC
CDR3 protein: CASSQDVWGRGTGGYTF
J gene: TRBJ1-2
V gene: TRBV14
clone size: few
D gene: TRBD1

CDR3 DNA: TGTGCCTGGAGTTCCGGCCGAGGGTACACTGAAGCTTTCTTT
CDR3 protein: CAWSSGRGYTEAFF
J gene: TRBJ1-1
V gene: TRBV30
clone size: once
D gene: NA

CDR3 DNA: TGTGCCAGCAGTTACGGCCAGGTTTACTCTGGAAACACCATATATTTT
CDR3 protein: CASSYGQVYSGNTIYF
J gene: TRBJ1-3
V gene: TRBV2
clone size: NA
D gene: NA

CDR3 DNA: TGTGCCAGCAGCCAAGAAGGGGGCAGGGGGGATCAGCCCCAGCATTTT
CDR3 protein: CASSQEGGRGDQPQHF
J gene: TRBJ1-5
V gene: TRBV4-2
clone size: NA
D gene: TRBD1

CDR3 DNA: TGTGCCAGTAGTATCCTCTTCGGGGGGCCCATCACAGATACGCAGTATTTT
CDR3 protein: CASSILFGGPITDTQYF
J gene: TRBJ2-3
V gene: TRBV19
clone size: NA
D gene: NA

CDR3 DNA: TGCGCCAGCCCCTTTGGACAGGGAGGGAGCTACACCTTC
CDR3 protein: CASPFGQGGSYTF
J gene: TRBJ1-2
V gene: TRBV10-1
clone size: NA
D gene: TRBD1

CDR3 DNA: TGTGCCAGCAGCGTCAGGGACAGAGCTAACTATGGCTACACCTTC
CDR3 protein: CASSVRDRANYGYTF
J gene: TRBJ1-2
V gene: TRBV9
clone size: NA
D gene: TRBD1

CDR3 DNA: TGTGCCAGTAGACAGGGCAATCAGCCCCAGCATTTT
CDR3 protein: CASRQGNQPQHF
J gene: TRBJ1-5
V gene: TRBV19
clone size: NA
D gene: NA

CDR3 DNA: TGTGCCAGCAGCCAAGGACTAGCGGGGGACATTAACACCGGGGAGCTGTTTTTT
CDR3 protein: CASSQGLAGDINTGELFF
J gene: TRBJ2-2
V gene: TRBV4-2
clone size: NA
D gene: TRBD2

CDR3 DNA: TGTGCCTCGCGGACTAGCGGGAGACTGGGGGGGGATGAGCAGTTCTTC
CDR3 protein: CASRTSGRLGGDEQFF
J gene: TRBJ2-1
V gene: TRBV10-3
clone size: NA
D gene: TRBD2

CDR3 DNA: TGCAGTCCTCGGGGGGGCGACGAGCAGTACTTC
CDR3 protein: CSPRGGDEQYF
J gene: TRBJ2-7
V gene: TRBV20-1
clone size: NA
D gene: TRBD2